These T cell receptor beta chains were read from a single sample in a study of early T cells in non-severe SARS-CoV-2 infection. TCRdb reprocessed the 5' RACE reads via MiXCR and lists one record per CDR3 protein. The sample carries around 29,000 distinct CDR3 sequences, 5.7% recorded once. The sample comprised whole blood. These receptors were obtained from an adult who was a healthcare worker with PCR-confirmed SARS-CoV-2 infection or an uninfected control (not recorded which). Each CDR3 is given with its conserved first and last residue. Each record gives: clone size, V gene, D gene, J gene, CDR3 DNA, CDR3 protein. The D gene is left open where the match is weak. Clone size is stated in some rows and not others, as once, few, many or a class when expanded.

size: many; V: TRBV6-5; D: TRBD2; J: TRBJ2-1; DNA: TGTGCCAGCAGTTTTCTAAGCGGGGAATACAATGAGCAGTTCTTC; CDR3: CASSFLSGEYNEQFF
size: .; V: TRBV7-2; D: TRBD2; J: TRBJ2-1; DNA: TGCGCCAGCACCACCGGGGGGGTACTATTCTTC; CDR3: CASTTGGVLFF
size: .; V: TRBV20-1; D: TRBD2; J: TRBJ2-2; DNA: TGCAGTGCTAGACTAGCGGGGGCCCTTACCGGGGAGCTGTTTTTT; CDR3: CSARLAGALTGELFF
size: many; V: TRBV4-3; D: TRBD2; J: TRBJ2-5; DNA: TGCGCCAGCAGCCAAGCGGCTAGCGGGTTAGAGACCCAGTACTTC; CDR3: CASSQAASGLETQYF
size: many; V: TRBV11-1; D: .; J: TRBJ2-4; DNA: TGTGCCAGCAGCCGTAAAATCGACAGCCATAAAAACATTCAGTACTTC; CDR3: CASSRKIDSHKNIQYF
size: many; V: TRBV27; D: .; J: TRBJ1-2; DNA: TGTGCCAGCAGTTTTCAGGGACGAGGCTACACCTTC; CDR3: CASSFQGRGYTF
size: many; V: TRBV18; D: .; J: TRBJ2-2; DNA: TGTGCCAGCTCGACGAACTGGCAGAACACCGGGGAGCTGTTTTTT; CDR3: CASSTNWQNTGELFF
size: many; V: TRBV2; D: .; J: TRBJ2-1; DNA: TGTGCCAGCCGATGGACCAATGAGCAGTTCTTC; CDR3: CASRWTNEQFF
size: many; V: TRBV9; D: .; J: TRBJ1-1; DNA: TGTGCCAGCAGCCGACAGCCGTACACTGAAGCTTTCTTT; CDR3: CASSRQPYTEAFF
size: .; V: TRBV6-2/TRBV6-3; D: .; J: TRBJ2-5; DNA: TGTGCCAGCAGTCGGCCTCGGGACGTGGAGACCCAGTACTTC; CDR3: CASSRPRDVETQYF
size: few; V: TRBV14; D: .; J: TRBJ1-1; DNA: TGTGCCAGCAGCCTTAGATTGATAACTGAAGCTTTCTTT; CDR3: CASSLRLITEAFF
size: many; V: TRBV5-4; D: TRBD2; J: TRBJ2-3; DNA: TGTGCCAGCAGCCACGGACTAGCGGGTAGCACAGATACGCAGTATTTT; CDR3: CASSHGLAGSTDTQYF
size: .; V: TRBV29-1; D: TRBD2; J: TRBJ2-3; DNA: TGCAGCGTTGGGAGCGGGGCGGGGGATACGCAGTATTTT; CDR3: CSVGSGAGDTQYF
size: .; V: TRBV20-1; D: .; J: TRBJ1-6; DNA: TGCAGTGCTAGGCCCAAGGCGACCAATAATTCACCCCTCCACTTT; CDR3: CSARPKATNNSPLHF
size: many; V: TRBV4-2; D: TRBD1; J: TRBJ2-6; DNA: TGTGCCAGCAGCCAAGTCGGGACAGGGGCTGGGGCCAACGTCCTGACTTTC; CDR3: CASSQVGTGAGANVLTF
size: many; V: TRBV5-1; D: .; J: TRBJ2-3; DNA: TGCGCCAGCAGGGAGGCCGTGGGTACAGATACGCAGTATTTT; CDR3: CASREAVGTDTQYF
size: many; V: TRBV4-3; D: TRBD2; J: TRBJ2-7; DNA: TGCGCCAGCAGCCAAGATAGCGGGGGGTACGAGCAGTACTTC; CDR3: CASSQDSGGYEQYF
size: many; V: TRBV12-3/TRBV12-4; D: .; J: TRBJ1-1; DNA: TGTGCCAGCAGTTCGTCGATGGCTCCTGAAGCTTTCTTT; CDR3: CASSSSMAPEAFF
size: many; V: TRBV5-6; D: TRBD2; J: TRBJ2-2; DNA: TGTGCCAGCAGCTGGCCCTCGGCGGGGGGGCCGGTTGACACCGGGGAGCTGTTTTTT; CDR3: CASSWPSAGGPVDTGELFF
size: many; V: TRBV9; D: TRBD2; J: TRBJ2-1; DNA: TGTGCCAGCAGCGCCCAAGGGACTAGCGGGAAGCAGTTCTTC; CDR3: CASSAQGTSGKQFF
size: many; V: TRBV29-1; D: .; J: TRBJ2-5; DNA: TGCAGCGTTGAAGAACCAGGGTGGAAGACCCAGTACTTC; CDR3: CSVEEPGWKTQYF
size: many; V: TRBV7-3; D: TRBD2; J: TRBJ2-3; DNA: TGTGCCAGCAGCTTAAAGGGAAGCGGGGGCACAGATACGCAGTATTTT; CDR3: CASSLKGSGGTDTQYF
size: .; V: TRBV6-2/TRBV6-3; D: .; J: TRBJ1-2; DNA: TGTGCCAGCAGTCCTAGGCTCCGGCTGTCTGAGACCTATGGCTACACCTTC; CDR3: CASSPRLRLSETYGYTF
size: many; V: TRBV20-1; D: TRBD1; J: TRBJ1-1; DNA: TGCAGTGCTAGAGATATGAGACGGGCAGGGGGCACTGAAGCTTTCTTT; CDR3: CSARDMRRAGGTEAFF
size: many; V: TRBV12-3/TRBV12-4; D: .; J: TRBJ2-3; DNA: TGTGCCAGCAGGACTAGCACAGATACGCAGTATTTT; CDR3: CASRTSTDTQYF
size: many; V: TRBV7-3; D: TRBD2; J: TRBJ2-3; DNA: TGTGCCAGCAGCTCAAGGGGGGGACTAGCTACCGATACGCAGTATTTT; CDR3: CASSSRGGLATDTQYF
size: many; V: TRBV5-5; D: TRBD1; J: TRBJ1-1; DNA: TGTGCCAGCATCAGACCCGGGACAGGGGGGAACACTGAAGCTTTCTTT; CDR3: CASIRPGTGGNTEAFF
size: few; V: TRBV3-1; D: TRBD2; J: TRBJ2-3; DNA: TGTACCAACAGCCTCTGGGAGCGGGGTGGCCGTACGCAGTATTTT; CDR3: CTNSLWERGGRTQYF
size: .; V: TRBV7-8; D: .; J: TRBJ2-5; DNA: TGTGCCAGCAGCCTGGGGACCCTTCAAGAGACCCAGTACTTC; CDR3: CASSLGTLQETQYF
size: .; V: TRBV29-1; D: TRBD1; J: TRBJ2-1; DNA: TGCAGCGTCGACAGGGTGGTCAATGAGCAGTTCTTC; CDR3: CSVDRVVNEQFF
size: few; V: TRBV29-1; D: .; J: TRBJ2-7; DNA: TGCAGCGTTGTCGGACAGTCCTACGAGCAGTACTTC; CDR3: CSVVGQSYEQYF
size: few; V: TRBV6-2/TRBV6-3; D: TRBD2; J: TRBJ2-3; DNA: TGTGCCAGCAGTTACGTCGGGGGGGCCACAGATACGCAGTATTTT; CDR3: CASSYVGGATDTQYF
size: .; V: TRBV3-1; D: .; J: TRBJ2-1; DNA: TGTGCCAGCAGTCTCATAAATGAGCAGTTCTTC; CDR3: CASSLINEQFF
size: many; V: TRBV9; D: TRBD1; J: TRBJ1-3; DNA: TGTGCCAGCAGCCCTTCCGGACAGGACGGCACCATATATTTT; CDR3: CASSPSGQDGTIYF
size: many; V: TRBV2; D: .; J: TRBJ1-1; DNA: TGTGCCAGCAGTGAGGACACAGCCATGAACACTGAAGCTTTCTTT; CDR3: CASSEDTAMNTEAFF
size: many; V: TRBV7-2; D: .; J: TRBJ2-3; DNA: TGTGCCAGCAGCCCGCTTTGGTCAACAGATACGCAGTATTTT; CDR3: CASSPLWSTDTQYF
size: .; V: TRBV12-3/TRBV12-4; D: .; J: TRBJ2-1; DNA: TGTGCCAGCAGTTTAGCGGGGGCAGGGCAGTTCTTC; CDR3: CASSLAGAGQFF
size: .; V: TRBV20-1; D: .; J: TRBJ1-1; DNA: TGCAGTGCTTACAGTTTCGGGACTGAAGCTTTCTTT; CDR3: CSAYSFGTEAFF
size: many; V: TRBV4-3; D: .; J: TRBJ2-3; DNA: TGCGCCAGCAGCCAAGATCTGGGGGATACGCAGTATTTT; CDR3: CASSQDLGDTQYF
size: many; V: TRBV19; D: .; J: TRBJ2-7; DNA: TGTGCCAGCTCCCCCCTTTCCCGGGGGGCGCTCAACGAGCAGTACTTC; CDR3: CASSPLSRGALNEQYF
size: many; V: TRBV20-1; D: TRBD1; J: TRBJ2-7; DNA: TGCAGTGCTAGCTCTGACAGGGTCTCCTACGAGCAGTACTTC; CDR3: CSASSDRVSYEQYF
size: few; V: TRBV12-3/TRBV12-4; D: .; J: TRBJ2-5; DNA: TGTGCCAGCACTATCCCCGACAGCGTCTCTGGAGAGACCCAGTACTTC; CDR3: CASTIPDSVSGETQYF
size: many; V: TRBV4-3; D: .; J: TRBJ2-1; DNA: TGCGCCAGCAGCCAAGCCGCTCAGGGCTCCGGGTATGAGCAGTTCTTC; CDR3: CASSQAAQGSGYEQFF
size: few; V: TRBV7-2; D: .; J: TRBJ2-5; DNA: TGTGCCAGCAGTGGGGTGGGTCAAGAGACCCAGTACTTC; CDR3: CASSGVGQETQYF
size: many; V: TRBV7-9; D: .; J: TRBJ1-2; DNA: TGTGCCAGCAGCTTAGGGACCGCTAATGTTAACTATGGCTACACCTTC; CDR3: CASSLGTANVNYGYTF
size: .; V: TRBV5-1; D: TRBD1; J: TRBJ2-5; DNA: TGCGCCAGCAGCGCAAGGACAGGGACGGAGGAGACCCAGTACTTC; CDR3: CASSARTGTEETQYF
size: .; V: TRBV6-5; D: .; J: TRBJ2-3; DNA: TGTGCCAGCAGTTACAGGGGTGTAACAGATACGCAGTATTTT; CDR3: CASSYRGVTDTQYF
size: few; V: TRBV14; D: .; J: TRBJ1-1; DNA: TGTGCCAGCAGCCCAATGACGGGAAGGACAAAAATGAACACTGAAGCTTTCTTT; CDR3: CASSPMTGRTKMNTEAFF
size: many; V: TRBV24-1; D: .; J: TRBJ1-1; DNA: TGTGCCACCAGTGAGTCCACTGGGGTAATTCGCGCTGAAGCTTTCTTT; CDR3: CATSESTGVIRAEAFF
size: medium-sized; V: TRBV7-6; D: TRBD1; J: TRBJ1-3; DNA: TGTGCCAGCAGCACTCCCGGGACAGGGGGAAACACCATATATTTT; CDR3: CASSTPGTGGNTIYF
size: few; V: TRBV20-1; D: TRBD1; J: TRBJ1-5; DNA: TGCAGTGCTACCGGGACAGGCAACAATCAGCCCCAGCATTTT; CDR3: CSATGTGNNQPQHF
size: few; V: TRBV5-6; D: .; J: TRBJ2-5; DNA: TGTGCCAGCAGCTTCCTGACACAAGAGACCCAGTACTTC; CDR3: CASSFLTQETQYF
size: many; V: TRBV20-1; D: .; J: TRBJ2-1; DNA: TGCAGTGCCGAACCGAGCTACTCCTACAATGAGCAGTTCTTC; CDR3: CSAEPSYSYNEQFF
size: few; V: TRBV20-1; D: TRBD1; J: TRBJ1-5; DNA: TGCAGTGCTGGACAGGGGGCATTCCAGCCCCAGCATTTT; CDR3: CSAGQGAFQPQHF
size: medium-sized; V: TRBV30; D: .; J: TRBJ2-1; DNA: TGTGCCTGGAGTGTGGGGGTAGGTGGGAGTGAGCAGTTCTTC; CDR3: CAWSVGVGGSEQFF